This T cell receptor (beta chain) was found in a study of response to subunit inactivated influenza vaccine. Comment on this clonotype: Its antigen is not identified.

Study-level results: Every seasonal influenza vaccination brings in few new T cells, the authors suggested.

TCRdb reprocessed the RT-PCR reads via MiXCR and lists one record per CDR3 protein. The sample has 610,000 or so distinct CDR3 sequences, approximately 14% seen once. The CDR3 is made up of 13 amino acids. J was trimmed by 2 bases and V by 6 bases; bases with no gene match: 3. CDR1 and CDR2 (germline): DFQATT, SNEGSKA (reference sequence). The gene calls are TRBV20-1 and TRBJ2-3; 9 bases map to TRBD2. The TCR was taken from a man between 45 and 60 years old who received an inactivated influenza vaccine. Sequencing used PBMCs from blood, obtained approximately 12 days after vaccination. The CDR3 is CSAKREVTDTQYF. For the CDR3, the DNA is TGCAGTGCAAAGCGGGAGGTCACAGATACGCAGTATTTT.